This TCR beta chain came from a study of T cells in Graves' hyperthyroidism and ophthalmopathy. RNA transcripts served as the template for amplifying TCR beta CDR3 regions. TCR CDR3 underwent first-round RT-PCR with the HTBI primer set. Using its own MiXCR run on the multiplex PCR reads, TCRdb lists one record per CDR3 protein. The sample lists roughly 350,000 distinct CDR3 sequences; about 15% were seen once. Whole-study findings and limits: Ophthalmopathy and stable hyperthyroidism were separated by a 13 V-J model. Appearing also in blood were most of the thyroid clonotypes expanded above 0.001.

V lost 0 bases and J lost 7, with 15 bases in between. The CDR3 consists of 15 residues. Germline loops: CDR1 ENHRY, CDR2 SYGVKD. In this sample, this clonotype turned up a few times. Its cognate antigen is unknown. Sequenced input: blood. This TCR came from a woman aged 30 to 39 with Graves' hyperthyroidism. The gene calls are TRBV10-3 and TRBJ1-1, with unresolved D. In DNA form, the CDR3 reads TGTGCCATCAGTGAGTCCCAAGTCTTCCGGGGTGAAGCTTTCTTT. Amino acids: CAISESQVFRGEAFF.